This T cell receptor (beta chain) stems from a study of blood T cell repertoires in COVID-19 (dated by TCRdb to the early 2020s). As for the study more broadly: Samples from collaborators originated in the United States, Italy and Spain and spanned both the acute and convalescent phases of COVID-19. Samples were obtained from the ongoing ImmuneRACE study (first 160 participants) and from 1,254 subjects provided by 6 global collaborators. The material from the prospective study consisted of cDNA or gDNA derived from T cells, B-cell-depleted T cells, or PBMCs. The repertoires were made available in a free public database intended to serve as a resource for research on the immune response to SARS-CoV-2. The dataset comprised deeply sampled blood TCRbeta repertoires from subjects exposed to, actively infected with, or recovered from COVID-19. HLA class I and class II types, where available, came from metadata supplied by the sample provider rather than from assay-based typing. Sample metadata almost always included a de-identified subject ID, COVID-19 status, age in years and sex.

Paper-wide results and their limitations: How much clinical and demographic metadata was included differed by source and by participant, and the metadata was provided uncurated.

Concerning this clone itself: It lacks a known antigen. No base qualities exist here, and no much larger clone lies one base off it.

TCRbeta CDR3 regions were amplified from genomic DNA using the immunoSEQ Assay, a bias-controlled multiplex PCR. For the original study's pipeline: Within the assay, amplification of reference gene primers was used to estimate how many nucleated cells each sample contained. To quantify the absolute abundance of each unique TCRbeta CDR3 rearrangement, sequence reads were collapsed and filtered. Productive Simpson clonality was computed per sample as the square root of Simpson's diversity index over productive rearrangements. TCRdb obtained this table from immuneACCESS and retained in-frame rearrangements with V and J assigned. These tables miss some clones; where compared with another copy, unresolved V genes account for less than half of the shortfall, and the remainder is unexplained. V and J calls and clone size follow that table, whereas D and trimming were derived from the DNA. The sample table records around 63,000 clones; roughly 90% of these occur just once. Of the sample, under 1.5% falls within the top ten clones.

Whole blood was collected in K2EDTA tubes by collaborating institutions according to the institutions' own protocols. Collaborator samples were shipped for TCRbeta analysis as frozen whole blood, isolated PBMCs, or DNA extracted from either sample type. The specimen sequenced was peripheral blood. This sequence was found in a woman aged 80 or older with acute or convalescent COVID-19.

The bases are TGTGCCAGCAGCTTAGACGGTTCTAACTATGGCTACACCTTC. Its protein reads: CASSLDGSNYGYTF. The V and J segments used are TRBV7-9 and TRBJ1-2; the D gene cannot be named for sure. Trimming removed 1 base from V and 0 bases from J, leaving 6 bases between the germline ends. From its cysteine to its phenylalanine, the CDR3 spans 14 amino acids. The retained sequence is limited to the CDR3, 42 bases, with the frame set at the first base. Via the germline V gene (reference sequence), CDR1 is SEHNR and CDR2 FQNEAQ. The reference TRBV7-9 and TRBJ1-2 proteins fill in what lies around the CDR3, so the full variable domain reads DTGVSQNPRHKITKRGQNVTFRCDPISEHNRLYWYRQTLGQGPEFLTYFQNEAQLEKSRLLSDRFSAERPKGSFSTLEIQRTEQGDSAMYLCASSLDGSNYGYTFGSGTRLTVV.